The clone carrying this TCR beta chain was counted only a few times. What it binds is unknown. The data were taken from a study of T cells in Graves' hyperthyroidism and ophthalmopathy. RNA transcripts provided the source from which TCR beta CDR3 regions were amplified. HTBI primers were used for first-round RT-PCR of the TCR CDR3. MiXCR was run by TCRdb on the multiplex PCR reads, yielding one entry per CDR3 protein. The sample lists approximately 330,000 distinct CDR3 sequences; 15% to 20% were seen once. The CDR3 has 15 amino acids. Germline CDR1 reads DFQATT; CDR2 reads SNEGSKA (reference sequence). The V and J ends lost 0 bases and 7 bases respectively, with 15 bases between them. General observations from the study: Classification by a 13 V-J model distinguished ophthalmopathy from stable hyperthyroidism.

Stable hyperthyroidism: no ophthalmopathy progression over 18 months of follow-up. Sequencing used blood. The TCR sequence derives from a woman between 50 and 59 years old with Graves' hyperthyroidism. The chain carries TRBV20-1 and TRBJ1-4; TRBD1 is a possible D gene (5 bases). CDR3 loop: CSARDPAGSVEKLFF. DNA of the CDR3: TGCAGTGCTAGAGATCCCGCAGGGTCTGTTGAAAAACTGTTTTTT.